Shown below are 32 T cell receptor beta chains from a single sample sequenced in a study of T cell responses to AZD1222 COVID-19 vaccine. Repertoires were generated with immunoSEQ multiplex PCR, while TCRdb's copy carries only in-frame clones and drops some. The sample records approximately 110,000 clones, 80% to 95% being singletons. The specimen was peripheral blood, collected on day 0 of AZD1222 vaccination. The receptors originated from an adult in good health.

CDR3: CASSLEEQGSDTQYF. For the CDR3, the DNA is TGTGCCAGCAGCTTGGAGGAGCAGGGTTCAGATACGCAGTATTTT. The chain has TRBV5-5 and TRBJ2-3; D possibly corresponds to TRBD1 (5 bases). From germline, CDR1 is SGHKS and CDR2 YYEKEE (reference sequence). The CDR3 runs 15 residues. Deletions cut 0 bases from V and 4 bases from J, with 12 bases between.

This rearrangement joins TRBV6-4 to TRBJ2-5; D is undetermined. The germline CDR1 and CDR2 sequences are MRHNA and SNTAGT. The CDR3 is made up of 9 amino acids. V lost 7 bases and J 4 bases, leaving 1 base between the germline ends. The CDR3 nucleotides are TGTGCCAGCATAGAGACCCAGTACTTC. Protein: CASIETQYF.

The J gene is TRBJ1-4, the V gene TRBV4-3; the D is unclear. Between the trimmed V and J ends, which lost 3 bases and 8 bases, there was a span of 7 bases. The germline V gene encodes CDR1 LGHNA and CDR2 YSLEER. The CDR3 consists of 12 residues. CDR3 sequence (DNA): TGCGCCAGCAGCCAGGGTATGGAAAAACTGTTTTTT. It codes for CASSQGMEKLFF.

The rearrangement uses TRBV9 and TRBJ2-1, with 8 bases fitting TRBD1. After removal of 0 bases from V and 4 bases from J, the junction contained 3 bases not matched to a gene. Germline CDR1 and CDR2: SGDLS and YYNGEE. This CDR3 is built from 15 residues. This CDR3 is CASSVAGQGYNEQFF. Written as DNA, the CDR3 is TGTGCCAGCAGCGTAGCAGGACAGGGATACAATGAGCAGTTCTTC.

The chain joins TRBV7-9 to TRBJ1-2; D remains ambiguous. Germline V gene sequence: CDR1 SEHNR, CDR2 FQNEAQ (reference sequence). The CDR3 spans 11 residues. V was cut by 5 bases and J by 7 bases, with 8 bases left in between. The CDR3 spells CASSLMGGYTF. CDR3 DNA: TGTGCCAGCAGCCTTATGGGTGGCTACACCTTC.

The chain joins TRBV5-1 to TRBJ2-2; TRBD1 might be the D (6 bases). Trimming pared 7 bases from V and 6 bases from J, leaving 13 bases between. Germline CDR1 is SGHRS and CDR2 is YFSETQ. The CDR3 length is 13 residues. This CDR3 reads CASGIQGSGELFF. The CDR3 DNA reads TGCGCCAGCGGAATACAGGGTTCCGGGGAGCTGTTTTTT.

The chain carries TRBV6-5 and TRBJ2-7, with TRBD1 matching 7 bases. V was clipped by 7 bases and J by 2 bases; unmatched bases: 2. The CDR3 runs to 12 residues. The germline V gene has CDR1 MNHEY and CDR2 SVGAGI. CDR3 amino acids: CASIDRAYEQYF. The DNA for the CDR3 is TGTGCCAGCATAGACAGGGCCTACGAGCAGTACTTC.

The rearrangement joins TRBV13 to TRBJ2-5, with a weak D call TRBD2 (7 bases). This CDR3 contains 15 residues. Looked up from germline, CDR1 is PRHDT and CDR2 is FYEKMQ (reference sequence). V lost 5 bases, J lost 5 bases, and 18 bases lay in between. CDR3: CASSLRGAEGETQYF. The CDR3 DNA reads TGTGCCAGCAGCCTCCGGGGGGCGGAGGGGGAGACCCAGTACTTC.

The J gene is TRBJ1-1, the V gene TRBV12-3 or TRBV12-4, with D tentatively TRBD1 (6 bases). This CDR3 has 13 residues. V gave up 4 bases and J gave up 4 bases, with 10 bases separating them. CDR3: CASSSTGSTEAFF. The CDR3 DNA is TGTGCCAGCAGTTCCACAGGGTCCACTGAAGCTTTCTTT.

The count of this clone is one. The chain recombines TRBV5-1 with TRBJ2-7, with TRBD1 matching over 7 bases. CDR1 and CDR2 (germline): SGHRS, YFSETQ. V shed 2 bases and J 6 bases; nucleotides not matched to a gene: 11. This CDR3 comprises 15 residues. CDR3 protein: CASSFGGRGKSEQYF. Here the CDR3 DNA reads TGCGCCAGCAGCTTTGGGGGCAGGGGGAAAAGCGAGCAGTACTTC. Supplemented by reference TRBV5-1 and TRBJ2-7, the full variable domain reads KAGVTQTPRYLIKTRGQQVTLSCSPISGHRSVSWYQQTPGQGLQFLFEYFSETQRNKGNFPGRFSGRQFSNSRSEMNVSTLELGDSALYLCASSFGGRGKSEQYFGPGTRLTVT.

The CDR3 protein is CASSSRVGSPLHF. The CDR3 DNA follows: TGTGCCAGCAGTTCCCGGGTGGGATCACCCCTCCACTTT. The chain couples TRBV12-3 or TRBV12-4 to TRBJ1-6; D not resolved. V gave up 4 bases and J gave up 10 bases, with 11 bases separating them. The length of the CDR3 is 13 residues.

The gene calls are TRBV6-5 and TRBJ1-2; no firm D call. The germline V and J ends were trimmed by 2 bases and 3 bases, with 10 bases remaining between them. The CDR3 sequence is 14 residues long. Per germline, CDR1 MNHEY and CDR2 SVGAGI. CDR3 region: CASSYGIGDYGYTF. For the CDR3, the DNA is TGTGCCAGCAGTTACGGAATTGGGGACTATGGCTACACCTTC.

This CDR3 reads CASSLAGPDLREQFF. CDR3 nucleotide sequence: TGTGCCAGCAGCTTAGCGGGGCCAGATTTACGAGAGCAGTTCTTC. J is TRBJ2-1 and V is TRBV7-2, with D perhaps TRBD1 (5 bases). V was shortened by 0 bases and J by 10 bases, with 16 bases between the two germline ends. The CDR3 extends over 15 amino acids. Germline values: CDR1 SGHTA, CDR2 FQGNSA.

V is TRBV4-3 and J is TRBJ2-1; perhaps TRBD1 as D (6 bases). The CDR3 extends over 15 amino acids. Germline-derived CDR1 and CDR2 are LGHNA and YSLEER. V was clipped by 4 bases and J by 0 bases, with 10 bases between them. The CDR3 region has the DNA TGCGCCAGCAGCCTGGGACACAGCTCCTACAATGAGCAGTTCTTC. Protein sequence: CASSLGHSSYNEQFF.

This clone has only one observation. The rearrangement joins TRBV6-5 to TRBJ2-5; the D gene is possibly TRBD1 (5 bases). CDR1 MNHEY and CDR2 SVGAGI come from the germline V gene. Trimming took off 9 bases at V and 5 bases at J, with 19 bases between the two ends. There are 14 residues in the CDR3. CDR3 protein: CASKTARDMETQYF. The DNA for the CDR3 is TGTGCCAGTAAGACCGCCAGGGATATGGAGACCCAGTACTTC.

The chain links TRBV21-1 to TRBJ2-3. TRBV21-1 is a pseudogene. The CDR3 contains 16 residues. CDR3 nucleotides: TGTGCCAGCAGCAAAAATAGGCCAGTTTACACAGATACGCAGTATTTT. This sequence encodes CASSKNRPVYTDTQYF.

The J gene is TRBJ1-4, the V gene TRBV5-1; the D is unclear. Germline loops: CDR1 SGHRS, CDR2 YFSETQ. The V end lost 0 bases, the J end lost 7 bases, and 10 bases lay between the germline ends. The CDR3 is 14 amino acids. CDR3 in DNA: TGCGCCAGCAGCTTGGACGGGCCGGGTGAAAAACTGTTTTTT. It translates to CASSLDGPGEKLFF.

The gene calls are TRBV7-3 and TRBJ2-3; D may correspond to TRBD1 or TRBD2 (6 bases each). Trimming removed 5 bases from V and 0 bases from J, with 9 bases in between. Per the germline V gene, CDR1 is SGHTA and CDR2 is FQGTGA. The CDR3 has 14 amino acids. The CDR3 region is CASSPGGSTDTQYF. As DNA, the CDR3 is TGTGCCAGCAGCCCCGGGGGCAGCACAGATACGCAGTATTTT.

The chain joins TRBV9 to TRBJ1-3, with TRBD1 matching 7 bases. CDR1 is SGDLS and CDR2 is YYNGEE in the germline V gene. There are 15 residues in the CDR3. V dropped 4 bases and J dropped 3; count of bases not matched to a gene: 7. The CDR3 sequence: CASSNRDSNGNTIYF. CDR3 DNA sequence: TGTGCCAGCAGCAACCGGGACAGTAATGGAAACACCATATATTTT.

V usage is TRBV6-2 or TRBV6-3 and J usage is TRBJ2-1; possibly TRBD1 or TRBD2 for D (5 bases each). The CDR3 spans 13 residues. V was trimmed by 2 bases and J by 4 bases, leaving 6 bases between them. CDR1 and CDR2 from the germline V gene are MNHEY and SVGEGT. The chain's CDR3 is CASSYGGYNEQFF. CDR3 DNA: TGTGCCAGCAGTTACGGGGGTTACAATGAGCAGTTCTTC.

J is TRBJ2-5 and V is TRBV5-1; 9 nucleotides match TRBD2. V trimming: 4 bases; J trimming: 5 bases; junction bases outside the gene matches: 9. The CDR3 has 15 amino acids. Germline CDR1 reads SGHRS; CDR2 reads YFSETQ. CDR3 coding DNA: TGCGCCAGCAGCAAATTAGCGGGAGCGGGGGAGACCCAGTACTTC. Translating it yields CASSKLAGAGETQYF. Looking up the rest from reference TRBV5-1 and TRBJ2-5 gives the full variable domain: KAGVTQTPRYLIKTRGQQVTLSCSPISGHRSVSWYQQTPGQGLQFLFEYFSETQRNKGNFPGRFSGRQFSNSRSEMNVSTLELGDSALYLCASSKLAGAGETQYFGPGTRLLVL.

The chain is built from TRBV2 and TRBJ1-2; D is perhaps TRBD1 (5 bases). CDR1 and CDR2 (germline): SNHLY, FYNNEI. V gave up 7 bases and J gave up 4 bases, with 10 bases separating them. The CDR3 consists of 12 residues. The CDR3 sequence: CASKTGVYGYTF. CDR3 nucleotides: TGTGCCAGCAAAACGGGGGTCTATGGCTACACCTTC.

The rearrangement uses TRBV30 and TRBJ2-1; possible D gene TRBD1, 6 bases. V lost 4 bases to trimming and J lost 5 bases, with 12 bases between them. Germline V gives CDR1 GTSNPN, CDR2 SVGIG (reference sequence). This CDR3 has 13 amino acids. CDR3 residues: CAWTPGHDNEQFF. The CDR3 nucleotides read TGTGCCTGGACTCCGGGACACGACAATGAGCAGTTCTTC. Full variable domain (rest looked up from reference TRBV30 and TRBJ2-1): SQTIHQWPATLVQPVGSPLSLECTVEGTSNPNLYWYRQAAGRGLQLLFYSVGIGQISSEVPQNLSASRPQDRQFILSSKKLLLSDSGFYLCAWTPGHDNEQFFGPGTRLTVL.

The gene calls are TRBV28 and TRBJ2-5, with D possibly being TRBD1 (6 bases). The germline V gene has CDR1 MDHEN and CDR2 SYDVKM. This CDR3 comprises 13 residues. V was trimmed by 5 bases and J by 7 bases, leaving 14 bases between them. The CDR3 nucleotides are TGTGCCAGCAGTATGGGGGCCGCCCCGACCCAGTACTTC. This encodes CASSMGAAPTQYF.

The DNA of the CDR3 is TGTGCCAGCAGGAGAGCTAGCGATTACACCGGGGAGCTGTTTTTT. It translates to CASRRASDYTGELFF. The rearrangement uses TRBV7-9 and TRBJ2-2; maybe TRBD2 (6 bases). The CDR3 runs 15 residues. V lost 6 bases and J 3 bases, leaving 14 bases between the germline ends. Germline CDR1 reads SEHNR; CDR2 reads FQNEAQ (reference sequence).

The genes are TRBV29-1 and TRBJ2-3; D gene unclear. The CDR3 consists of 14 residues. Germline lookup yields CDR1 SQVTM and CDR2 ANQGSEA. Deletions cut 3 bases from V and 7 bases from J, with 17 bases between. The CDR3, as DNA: TGCAGCGTTGAGTATCGCTCCTTTCAGAATACGCAGTATTTT. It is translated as CSVEYRSFQNTQYF.

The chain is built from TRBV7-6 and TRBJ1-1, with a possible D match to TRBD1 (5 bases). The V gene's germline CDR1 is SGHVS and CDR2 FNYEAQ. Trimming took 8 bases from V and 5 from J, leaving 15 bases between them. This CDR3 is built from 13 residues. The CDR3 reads CASGNGGFTEAFF. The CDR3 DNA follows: TGTGCCAGCGGAAACGGGGGTTTTACTGAAGCTTTCTTT. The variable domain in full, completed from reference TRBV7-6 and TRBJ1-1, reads GAGVSQSPRYKVTKRGQDVALRCDPISGHVSLYWYRQALGQGPEFLTYFNYEAQQDKSGLPNDRFSAERPEGSISTLTIQRTEQRDSAMYRCASGNGGFTEAFFGQGTRLTVV.

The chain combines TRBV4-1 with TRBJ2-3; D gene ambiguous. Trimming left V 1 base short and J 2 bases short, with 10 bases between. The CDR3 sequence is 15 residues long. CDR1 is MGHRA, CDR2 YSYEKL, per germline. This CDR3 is CASSQGILSTDTQYF. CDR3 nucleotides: TGCGCCAGCAGCCAAGGGATACTATCCACAGATACGCAGTATTTT.

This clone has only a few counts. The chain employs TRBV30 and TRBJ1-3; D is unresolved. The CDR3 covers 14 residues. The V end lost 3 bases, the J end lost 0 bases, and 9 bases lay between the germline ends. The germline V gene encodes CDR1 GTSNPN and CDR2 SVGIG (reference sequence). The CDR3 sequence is CAWSRRSSGNTIYF. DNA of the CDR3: TGTGCCTGGAGCAGACGGAGCTCTGGAAACACCATATATTTT.

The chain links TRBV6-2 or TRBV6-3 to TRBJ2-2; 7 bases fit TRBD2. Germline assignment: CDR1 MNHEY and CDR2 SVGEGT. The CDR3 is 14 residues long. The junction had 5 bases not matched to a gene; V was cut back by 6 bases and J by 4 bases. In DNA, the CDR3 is TGTGCCAGCAGCAAGACTAGCCCCACCGGGGAGCTGTTTTTT. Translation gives CASSKTSPTGELFF.

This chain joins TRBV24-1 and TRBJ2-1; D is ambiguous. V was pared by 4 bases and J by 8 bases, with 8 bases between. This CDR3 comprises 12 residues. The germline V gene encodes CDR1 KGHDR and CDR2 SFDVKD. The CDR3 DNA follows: TGTGCCACCAGTGACCCGACGGATGAGCAGTTCTTC. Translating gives CATSDPTDEQFF.

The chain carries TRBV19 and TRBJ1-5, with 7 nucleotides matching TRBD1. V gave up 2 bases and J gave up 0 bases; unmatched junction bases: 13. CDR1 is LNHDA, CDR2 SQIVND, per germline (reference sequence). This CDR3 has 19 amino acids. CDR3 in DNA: TGTGCCAGTAGTATACAGACCAGGGACAGCCACTATAGCAATCAGCCCCAGCATTTT. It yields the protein CASSIQTRDSHYSNQPQHF.